The 18 T cell receptor beta chains below come from one sample, sequenced in a study of vaccination effects on CD4 cells after COVID-19. The repertoire was sequenced with immunoSEQ multiplex PCR; TCRdb's copy has only in-frame clones and lacks some. This sample has 15,000 or so clones, with 80% found just once. Within the ViraFEST assay, antigen-specific CD4+ T cells underwent expansion with viral peptide pools prior to sequencing. At the end of over 8 days of culture, CD4+ T cells were isolated. The person had PCR-confirmed SARS-CoV-2 infection between March and December 2020. Vaccination of participants consisted of two doses of either the BNT162b2 or mRNA-1273 vaccine. What these receptors recognize is not known. The input for sequencing was CD4+ T cells from PBMCs cultured with SARS-CoV-2 spike peptides, taken after COVID-19 vaccination. All receptors derive from a human donor who had a prior SARS-CoV-2 infection.

This clone was seen more than once but under ten times. CDR3 in DNA: TGTGCCAGCAGCAGAGGCATAACCCCCAGGGGGCCTAACTATGGCTACACCTTC. It encodes CASSRGITPRGPNYGYTF. The chain recombines TRBV11-2 with TRBJ1-2; 8 bases agree with TRBD1. Trimming cost V 5 bases and J 0 bases; bases outside gene matches: 14. There are 18 residues in the CDR3. The germline V gene has CDR1 SGHAT and CDR2 FQNNGV. Looking up the rest from reference TRBV11-2 and TRBJ1-2 gives the full variable domain: EAGVAQSPRYKIIEKRQSVAFWCNPISGHATLYWYQQILGQGPKLLIQFQNNGVVDDSQLPKDRFSAERLKGVDSTLKIQPAKLEDSAVYLCASSRGITPRGPNYGYTFGSGTRLTVV.

The genes are TRBV15 and TRBJ2-3, with 12 bases identical to TRBD2. The CDR3 spans 16 residues. V was pared by 5 bases and J by 5 bases, with 8 bases of the junction left unmatched. The germline gives CDR1 LNHNV, CDR2 YYDKDF (reference sequence). This chain's CDR3 is CATSVRLAGVIDTQYF. DNA of the CDR3: TGTGCCACCAGCGTTCGACTAGCGGGGGTTATAGATACGCAGTATTTT.

The J gene is TRBJ2-3, the V gene TRBV7-3; weak D call: TRBD1 (6 bases). V shed 2 bases and J shed 2 bases, with 14 bases lying between them. This CDR3 has 16 residues. CDR1 and CDR2 from the germline V gene are SGHTA and FQGTGA. This CDR3 reads CASSLGLGTNTDTQYF. Here the CDR3 DNA reads TGTGCCAGCAGCTTAGGATTGGGGACAAACACAGATACGCAGTATTTT.

The rearrangement joins TRBV21-1 to TRBJ2-1; the table names TRBD1, a call not compared with the DNA. TRBV21-1 is assigned pseudogene status. This CDR3 is built from 15 residues. The CDR3, as DNA: TGTGCCAGCAGCAATGGGACAGGTTTTTTGAATGAGCAGTTCTTC. Protein product: CASSNGTGFLNEQFF.

V gene TRBV6-6 combines with J gene TRBJ2-7, with D tentatively TRBD1 (6 bases). V dropped 0 bases and J dropped 3 bases, with 15 bases sitting between them. The CDR3 length is 16 residues. Germline V lookup: CDR1 MNHNY, CDR2 SVGAGI (reference sequence). CDR3 in DNA: TGTGCCAGCAGTTACTCCATTGGGGGACACGGCTACGAGCAGTACTTC. Translated: CASSYSIGGHGYEQYF.

In this sample, this clone turned up a few times. The chain is built from TRBV5-5 and TRBJ2-2; no reliable D call. This CDR3 has 13 amino acids. From germline, CDR1 is SGHKS and CDR2 YYEKEE (reference sequence). The V end was cut by 1 base, the J end by 5 bases, with 6 bases between. In DNA, the CDR3 is TGTGCCAGCAGCTTGTACGGGACCGGGGAGCTGTTTTTT. Translated, it gives CASSLYGTGELFF.

This clone came up once. This chain links TRBV2 with TRBJ2-7; 7 nucleotides align to TRBD1. Germline trimming cut 4 bases from V and 0 bases from J; bases unmatched to any gene: 9. CDR1 is SNHLY and CDR2 is FYNNEI in the germline V gene. This CDR3 has 16 residues. This chain's CDR3 is CASSVTDRDLSYEQYF. The CDR3, as DNA: TGTGCCAGCAGTGTCACCGACAGGGACCTCTCCTACGAGCAGTACTTC.

This clone was recorded only once. V usage is TRBV11-2 and J usage is TRBJ2-7; 7 bases line up with TRBD2. The germline V gene has CDR1 SGHAT and CDR2 FQNNGV. CDR3 length: 14 amino acids. V trimming: 3 bases; J trimming: 4 bases; junction bases outside the gene matches: 6. The CDR3 DNA is TGTGCCAGCAGCTTGCGGGAGTTTTTTTACGAGCAGTACTTC. This translates into CASSLREFFYEQYF.

The V and J genes are TRBV19 and TRBJ2-4; D is unresolved. Germline loops: CDR1 LNHDA, CDR2 SQIVND (reference sequence). Trimming took off 3 bases at V and 6 bases at J, with 9 bases between the two ends. The CDR3 runs to 13 residues. CDR3 residues: CASSIPGSNIQYF. CDR3 coding DNA: TGTGCCAGTAGTATCCCGGGCTCAAACATTCAGTACTTC.

V usage is TRBV6-1 and J usage is TRBJ1-2; D possibly corresponds to TRBD1 (5 bases). Trimming pared 0 bases from V and 2 bases from J, leaving 13 bases between. The germline V gene encodes CDR1 MNHNS and CDR2 SASEGT. The CDR3 length is 16 residues. Here the CDR3 reads CASSEARGVGNYGYTF. CDR3 DNA sequence: TGTGCCAGCAGTGAAGCGCGGGGCGTGGGAAACTATGGCTACACCTTC.

The genes are TRBV2 and TRBJ1-5, with D maybe TRBD1 (5 bases). Trimming took 3 bases from V and 9 from J, leaving 15 bases between them. The CDR3 is 14 amino acids. The germline V gene has CDR1 SNHLY and CDR2 FYNNEI. The CDR3 bases are TGTGCCAGCAGTGAGGGGGTCCGGATGGGGCCCCAGCATTTT. Translated, it gives CASSEGVRMGPQHF.

The chain recombines TRBV6-5 with TRBJ2-5; D possibly uses TRBD1 or TRBD2 (5 bases each). The CDR3 is 13 amino acids. V gave up 6 bases and J gave up 3 bases, with 11 bases separating them. Germline CDR1 and CDR2: MNHEY and SVGAGI. CDR3 residues: CASRIGTEETQYF. For the CDR3, the DNA is TGTGCCAGCAGAATAGGGACCGAAGAGACCCAGTACTTC.

J is TRBJ2-3 and V is TRBV2, with D hard to call. This CDR3 has 14 amino acids. Germline values: CDR1 SNHLY, CDR2 FYNNEI. Trimming took off 1 base at V and 1 base at J, with 6 bases between the two ends. CDR3 DNA: TGTGCCAGCAGTGAAGATGCGGGCACAGATACGCAGTATTTT. Translating it yields CASSEDAGTDTQYF. The full variable domain, rest sourced from reference TRBV2 and TRBJ2-3, is EPEVTQTPSHQVTQMGQEVILRCVPISNHLYFYWYRQILGQKVEFLVSFYNNEISEKSEIFDDQFSVERPDGSNFTLKIRSTKLEDSAMYFCASSEDAGTDTQYFGPGTRLTVL.

The rearrangement links TRBV11-3 to TRBJ1-1; D is unclear. V lost 0 bases to trimming and J lost 1 base, with 3 bases between them. The germline CDR1 and CDR2 sequences are SGHNT and YENEEA. This CDR3 is 13 amino acids long. The CDR3 sequence is CASSLERNTEAFF. The CDR3 DNA is TGTGCCAGCAGCTTAGAGAGGAACACTGAAGCTTTCTTT.

The chain couples TRBV5-4 to TRBJ2-5; possible D gene TRBD1, 5 bases. Germline V gene data show CDR1 as SGHNT and CDR2 as YYREEE (reference sequence). The V end lost 2 bases, the J end lost 4 bases, and 9 bases lay between the germline ends. The CDR3 spans 13 residues. As DNA, the CDR3 is TGTGCCAGCAGCTTAGGCAGGGCAGAGACCCAGTACTTC. Protein: CASSLGRAETQYF.

The chain uses TRBV19 and TRBJ2-2, with 11 bases identical to TRBD2. This CDR3 is 15 amino acids long. Looked up from germline, CDR1 is LNHDA and CDR2 is SQIVND (reference sequence). The trim removed 7 bases at V and 4 bases at J, leaving 5 bases unmatched. The CDR3 nucleotides read TGTGCCAGTACTACTAGCGGGAGATTCACCGGGGAGCTGTTTTTT. The encoded protein is CASTTSGRFTGELFF.

V is TRBV6-5 and J is TRBJ2-1; 7 bases match TRBD2. With 6 bases clipped from V and 3 bases from J, the junction kept 8 bases outside the gene matches. In germline, CDR1 is MNHEY, CDR2 SVGAGI. This CDR3 has 15 amino acids. The CDR3: CASSRPRTSYNEQFF. The CDR3 DNA follows: TGTGCCAGCAGCCGACCACGGACTAGCTACAATGAGCAGTTCTTC.

The V gene is TRBV4-1, the J gene TRBJ2-3; D is unresolved. CDR1 is MGHRA and CDR2 is YSYEKL in the germline V gene. V gave up 1 base and J gave up 0 bases, with 11 bases separating them. The CDR3 has 16 residues. In nucleotides, the CDR3 is TGCGCCAGCAGCCAAGTAGATTTGGTTAGCACAGATACGCAGTATTTT. It translates to CASSQVDLVSTDTQYF.